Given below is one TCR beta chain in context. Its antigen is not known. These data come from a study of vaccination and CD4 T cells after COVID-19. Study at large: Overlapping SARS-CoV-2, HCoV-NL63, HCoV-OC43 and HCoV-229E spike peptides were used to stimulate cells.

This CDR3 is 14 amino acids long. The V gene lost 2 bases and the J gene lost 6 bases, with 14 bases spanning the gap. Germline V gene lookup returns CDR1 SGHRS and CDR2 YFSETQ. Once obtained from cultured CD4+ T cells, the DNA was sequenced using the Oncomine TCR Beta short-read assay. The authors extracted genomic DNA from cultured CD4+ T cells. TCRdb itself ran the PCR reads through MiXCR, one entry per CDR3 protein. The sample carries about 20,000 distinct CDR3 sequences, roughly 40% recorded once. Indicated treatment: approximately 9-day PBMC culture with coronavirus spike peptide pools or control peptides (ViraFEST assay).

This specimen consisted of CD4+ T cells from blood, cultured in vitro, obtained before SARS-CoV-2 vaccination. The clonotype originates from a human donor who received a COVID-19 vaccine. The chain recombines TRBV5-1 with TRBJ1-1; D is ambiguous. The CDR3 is CASSFDSEDAEAFF. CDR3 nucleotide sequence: TGCGCCAGCAGCTTCGACTCAGAGGACGCTGAAGCTTTCTTT.